One and the same sample provided the 23 T cell receptor beta chains below, sequenced in a study of metastatic and nonmetastatic thyroid tumors. Until they underwent thyroid surgery, no patient had received any treatment. TCRdb reanalyzed the PCR reads via MiXCR. The table lists some 39,000 clones, under 20% of them singletons. Sequenced: blood. The receptor set was obtained from a female donor with papillary thyroid cancer or a benign thyroid nodule (not recorded which). Some clones in this sample may be carry-over from other donors' samples.

The rearrangement joins TRBV9 to TRBJ2-2; no reliable D call. V lost 1 base and J 3 bases, leaving 7 bases between the germline ends. CDR1 and CDR2 (germline): SGDLS, YYNGEE. CDR3 length: 14 amino acids. The CDR3 coding sequence is TGTGCCAGCAGCGTAAGGCCGGACACCGGGGAGCTGTTTTTT. Translation gives CASSVRPDTGELFF.

In nucleotides, the CDR3 is TGTGCCAGCAGCTCCCCGGGGGGCTCCTACAATGAGCAGTTCTTC. This gives the protein CASSSPGGSYNEQFF. This chain uses TRBV11-2 with TRBJ2-1; 7 positions agree with TRBD2. The germline V gene encodes CDR1 SGHAT and CDR2 FQNNGV. The CDR3 is 15 residues long. V gave up 4 bases and J gave up 0 bases; unmatched junction bases: 3.

This clone has ten or more counts. The chain has TRBV28 and TRBJ1-5, with D possibly being TRBD1 (6 bases). The germline V gene has CDR1 MDHEN and CDR2 SYDVKM. The CDR3 consists of 14 residues. The V end was cut by 5 bases, the J end by 7 bases, with 15 bases between. The CDR3 protein is CASSRNREGQPQHF. The DNA of the CDR3 is TGTGCCAGCAGTCGAAACAGGGAAGGCCAGCCCCAGCATTTT.

The chain combines TRBV28 with TRBJ2-7, with unresolved D. V was trimmed by 6 bases and J by 6 bases, leaving 12 bases between them. CDR1 is MDHEN and CDR2 is SYDVKM in the germline V gene. The CDR3 totals 12 residues. The CDR3 is CASSPSMSEQYF. DNA of the CDR3: TGTGCCAGCAGCCCCAGCATGTCCGAGCAGTACTTC. The whole variable domain, filled in from reference TRBV28 and TRBJ2-7, reads DVKVTQSSRYLVKRTGEKVFLECVQDMDHENMFWYRQDPGLGLRLIYFSYDVKMKEKGDIPEGYSVSREKKERFSLILESASTNQTSMYLCASSPSMSEQYFGPGTRLTVT.

This clone showed up many times. The chain employs TRBV5-4 and TRBJ1-2; 8 bases fit TRBD1. Germline assignment: CDR1 SGHNT and CDR2 YYREEE (reference sequence). This CDR3 region has 13 residues. The V gene end was trimmed by 4 bases and the J gene end by 3 bases; junction bases not matched to a gene: 2. CDR3 protein: CASSKGQDYGYTF. The DNA for the CDR3 is TGTGCCAGCAGCAAGGGACAGGACTATGGCTACACCTTC.

The V and J genes are TRBV20-1 and TRBJ2-1; 8 nucleotides align to TRBD2. V shed 1 base and J 9 bases; nucleotides not matched to a gene: 11. Germline values: CDR1 DFQATT, CDR2 SNEGSKA (reference sequence). This CDR3 comprises 15 residues. The CDR3 sequence is CSARVPAGGRREQFF. CDR3 bases: TGCAGTGCTAGAGTCCCGGCGGGAGGAAGACGTGAGCAGTTCTTC.

In its sample, this clone was seen many times. The CDR3 coding sequence is TGTGCCACCAGTGCCCCTAGCGGGAGGGCCGGGGCCTCCCAAGAGACCCAGTACTTC. It is translated as CATSAPSGRAGASQETQYF. The V gene is TRBV24-1, the J gene TRBJ2-5; 12 bases match TRBD2. Germline CDR1 is KGHDR and CDR2 is SFDVKD. The CDR3 contains 19 residues. The V and J ends lost 5 bases and 1 base, in that order; junction bases with no gene match: 13.

This clone was counted ten times or more. This chain connects TRBV20-1 to TRBJ2-3, with 7 nucleotides matching TRBD1. Trimming at V came to 6 bases and at J to 14 bases, leaving 14 bases not matched to a gene. Germline lookup yields CDR1 DFQATT and CDR2 SNEGSKA (reference sequence). The CDR3 consists of 12 residues. Here the CDR3 reads CSATEQGLARYF. The CDR3 coding sequence is TGCAGTGCGACCGAACAGGGGCTAGCAAGGTATTTT.

The chain is built from TRBV6-1 and TRBJ2-7; D is uncertain. The CDR3 is made up of 15 amino acids. Looked up from germline, CDR1 is MNHNS and CDR2 is SASEGT. The V end lost 2 bases, the J end lost 1 base, and 12 bases lay between the germline ends. The CDR3 protein is CASSEQGRLSYEQYF. CDR3 DNA: TGTGCCAGCAGTGAACAAGGCAGGTTGTCCTACGAGCAGTACTTC.

This clone was picked up many times. This may be a read error, as it is one base from a much larger clone. The genes are TRBV28 and TRBJ1-5; D remains ambiguous. There are 18 residues in the CDR3. Looked up from germline, CDR1 is MDHEN and CDR2 is SYDVKM. The germline V and J ends were trimmed by 7 bases and 0 bases, with 22 bases remaining between them. The CDR3 loop is CASNVMGRPPYSNQPQHF. For the CDR3, the DNA is TGTGCCAGCAACGTAATGGGCCGGCCCCCCTATAGCAATCAGCCCCAGCATTTT.

Many counts were recorded for this clone. The chain joins TRBV3-1 to TRBJ2-3, with 8 bases that match TRBD2. The length of the CDR3 is 16 residues. J was trimmed by 4 bases and V by 0 bases; bases with no gene match: 6. Per the germline V gene, CDR1 is LGHDT and CDR2 is YNNKEL (reference sequence). The CDR3 DNA follows: TGTGCCAGCAGCCAAGACTGGGCTAGCGGGCCAGATACGCAGTATTTT. Its protein is CASSQDWASGPDTQYF.

This clone was found many times. The chain uses TRBV18 and TRBJ1-4; D uncertain. From germline, CDR1 is KGHSH and CDR2 LQKENI. Trimming stripped 4 bases from V and 5 bases from J, with 8 bases between. The length of the CDR3 is 13 residues. The CDR3 DNA reads as TGTGCCAGCTCACTAAACCGGAATGAAAAACTGTTTTTT. As protein: CASSLNRNEKLFF. Using reference TRBV18 and TRBJ1-4 for the parts outside the CDR3, the full variable domain is NAGVMQNPRHLVRRRGQEARLRCSPMKGHSHVYWYRQLPEEGLKFMVYLQKENIIDESGMPKERFSAEFPKEGPSILRIQQVVRGDSAAYFCASSLNRNEKLFFGSGTQLSVL.

This clone showed up many times. The chain is built from TRBV30 and TRBJ1-5; 9 bases are shared with TRBD1. Germline CDR1 GTSNPN, CDR2 SVGIG (reference sequence). The CDR3 covers 14 residues. After removal of 2 bases from V and 4 bases from J, the junction contained 3 bases not matched to a gene. As DNA, the CDR3 is TGTGCCTGGAGTACCGGGACAGGGAATCAGCCCCAGCATTTT. Its translation is CAWSTGTGNQPQHF. Combining the CDR3 with reference TRBV30 and TRBJ1-5 gives the whole variable domain SQTIHQWPATLVQPVGSPLSLECTVEGTSNPNLYWYRQAAGRGLQLLFYSVGIGQISSEVPQNLSASRPQDRQFILSSKKLLLSDSGFYLCAWSTGTGNQPQHFGDGTRLSIL.

This clone is medium-sized in the sample. The chain is built from TRBV6-1 and TRBJ2-7, with no clear D. V gave up 6 bases and J gave up 0 bases, with 18 bases separating them. Per germline, CDR1 MNHNS and CDR2 SASEGT. The CDR3 spans 16 residues. This chain's CDR3 is CASSYSKETHSYEQYF. CDR3 nucleotides: TGTGCCAGCAGCTATTCAAAGGAGACCCACTCCTACGAGCAGTACTTC.

By share, this clone ranks as medium-sized. V and J are TRBV6-1 and TRBJ2-7, with 10 bases identical to TRBD1. CDR3 length: 13 amino acids. V shed 8 bases and J 6 bases; nucleotides not matched to a gene: 7. The germline V gene has CDR1 MNHNS and CDR2 SASEGT. CDR3 DNA sequence: TGTGCCAGCGGGGGGACAGGGGAGGGCGAGCAGTACTTC. Translation: CASGGTGEGEQYF.

This clone was recorded at least ten times. Other DNA sequences in the same sample also yield this CDR3. CDR3 sequence: CSAPDSRNEKLFF. The CDR3 coding sequence is TGCAGTGCCCCGGACAGCCGAAATGAAAAACTGTTTTTT. The V gene is TRBV20-1, the J gene TRBJ1-4, with D tentatively TRBD1 (6 bases). The ends were cut back, 6 bases at V and 5 bases at J, with 13 bases in the middle. The CDR3 runs 13 residues. Looked up from germline, CDR1 is DFQATT and CDR2 is SNEGSKA (reference sequence).

This clone was seen many times. The rearrangement joins TRBV12-3 or TRBV12-4 to TRBJ2-1, with 8 bases lining up with TRBD2. Trimming removed 5 bases from V and 2 bases from J; junction bases left unmatched: 2. CDR3 length: 14 residues. CDR3 region: CASSGTSAYNEQFF. CDR3 sequence (DNA): TGTGCCAGCAGTGGGACTAGTGCCTACAATGAGCAGTTCTTC.

There are many counts of this clone. V and J are TRBV6-2 or TRBV6-3 and TRBJ1-1; perhaps TRBD1 as D (5 bases). The germline V gene encodes CDR1 MNHEY and CDR2 SVGEGT. This CDR3 has 11 residues. The V end lost 5 bases, the J end lost 8 bases, and 9 bases lay between the germline ends. The CDR3 coding sequence is TGTGCCAGCAGTGACCACAGGGAAGCTTTCTTT. Protein product: CASSDHREAFF.

As to this clone: A much larger clone differs by one base, so this may be a read error. The chain combines TRBV5-4 with TRBJ2-7; D might be TRBD1 (6 bases). The CDR3 is made up of 16 amino acids. V lost 4 bases and J 1 base, leaving 18 bases between the germline ends. Germline V CDR1 and CDR2: SGHNT, YYREEE (reference sequence). The CDR3: CASSLFGVTGSYEQYF. The CDR3 DNA reads TGTGCCAGCAGCCTATTTGGGGTGACAGGATCCTACGAGCAGTACTTC. Full variable domain (outside the CDR3, taken from reference TRBV5-4 and TRBJ2-7): ETGVTQSPTHLIKTRGQQVTLRCSSQSGHNTVSWYQQALGQGPQFIFQYYREEENGRGNFPPRFSGLQFPNYSSELNVNALELDDSALYLCASSLFGVTGSYEQYFGPGTRLTVT.

This clone was seen ten or more times. One end of the junction is discordant with germline, which a read error may explain. The chain recombines TRBV11-2 with TRBJ1-1, with 8 bases matching TRBD1. Germline V lookup: CDR1 SGHAT, CDR2 FQNNGV. This CDR3 has 14 residues. CDR3 loop: CASSPTGGNAEAFF. Written as DNA, the CDR3 is TGTGCCAGCAGCCCTACAGGGGGGAACGCTGAAGCTTTCTTT. The full variable domain, in which reference TRBV11-2 and TRBJ1-1 provide the parts outside the CDR3, is EAGVAQSPRYKIIEKRQSVAFWCNPISGHATLYWYQQILGQGPKLLIQFQNNGVVDDSQLPKDRFSAERLKGVDSTLKIQPAKLEDSAVYLCASSPTGGNAEAFFGQGTRLTVV.

This clone was recorded at least ten times. The gene calls are TRBV20-1 and TRBJ2-7; D is possibly TRBD2 (7 bases). Germline CDR1 DFQATT, CDR2 SNEGSKA (reference sequence). V lost 1 base and J 7 bases, leaving 20 bases between the germline ends. The CDR3 has 15 residues. The CDR3 nucleotides are TGCAGTGCTAGAGGACAGGAGGGACGGCGGGAGGAGCAGTACTTC. Amino acids: CSARGQEGRREEQYF.

Note on this clone: This sample also contains other DNA sequences that code for the same CDR3. The chain recombines TRBV3-1 with TRBJ2-3; unclear D gene. Trimming stripped 4 bases from V and 1 base from J, with 12 bases between. Germline lookup yields CDR1 LGHDT and CDR2 YNNKEL (reference sequence). The CDR3 runs to 15 residues. The CDR3 bases are TGTGCCAGCAGCCCGACTGGGCAGGGCACAGATACGCAGTATTTT. Translated, it gives CASSPTGQGTDTQYF.

This clone came up many times. The rearrangement links TRBV5-1 to TRBJ1-2; no firm D call. V was clipped by 1 base and J by 7 bases, with 17 bases between them. The CDR3 covers 15 residues. Germline V lookup: CDR1 SGHRS, CDR2 YFSETQ. The CDR3 nucleotides are TGCGCCAGCAGCTTGACCCAAGGAGTTGCCAGTGGCTACACCTTC. This gives the protein CASSLTQGVASGYTF.